Listed here is a single TCR beta chain. The V gene end was trimmed by 2 bases and the J gene end by 6 bases; junction bases not matched to a gene: 15. The CDR3 runs to 19 residues. The V gene's germline CDR1 is SNHLY and CDR2 FYNNEI. The data derive from a study of blood T cell repertoires in COVID-19. Study information: Italy, Spain and the United States were the sources of the convalescent and acute COVID-19 samples. PBMCs, B-cell-depleted T cells, or T cells provided the cDNA or gDNA that made up the material.

Original methodology: Using reference gene primer amplification, nucleated cell counts were estimated. Libraries were prepared by immunoSEQ multiplex PCR; TCRdb keeps only in-frame clonotypes and omits some of them. Clone size and the V and J calls come from that table; the DNA yielded D and trimming. The sample has 60,000 or so clones, 82% seen once. The TCR originated in a human donor in a cohort sampled during active COVID-19. The chain combines TRBV2 with TRBJ2-1; 11 bases align to TRBD1. Sequencing was performed on peripheral blood. The CDR3 DNA is TGTGCCAGCAGTGAAAGTAGGTTCGCGGGGACAGGGGGTGGCAATGAGCAGTTCTTC. Encoded protein: CASSESRFAGTGGGNEQFF.